Below are 27 T cell receptor beta chains sequenced from a single sample in a study of T cells in Graves' hyperthyroidism and ophthalmopathy. Amplification of TCR beta CDR3 regions used RNA as the template. A first-round RT-PCR of the TCR CDR3 used the HTBI primer set. MiXCR, run by TCRdb on the multiplex PCR reads, gives a single entry per CDR3 protein. The table shows 200,000 to 250,000 distinct CDR3 sequences, with roughly a sixth occurring only once. Material: blood. The receptors were gathered from a woman in her forties or fifties with Graves' hyperthyroidism.

This chain links TRBV24-1 with TRBJ1-2; D ambiguous. The CDR3 has 14 residues. Between the trimmed V and J ends, which lost 1 base and 8 bases, there was a span of 13 bases. The V gene's germline CDR1 is KGHDR and CDR2 SFDVKD. CDR3: CATSDLGRTSGYTF. DNA for the CDR3: TGTGCCACCAGTGATTTAGGCAGGACCAGCGGCTACACCTTC.

This clonotype was counted many times. The chain links TRBV7-3 to TRBJ2-1, with 9 bases matching TRBD2. The trim removed 3 bases at V and 8 bases at J, leaving 8 bases unmatched. The CDR3 runs to 15 residues. Germline-derived CDR1 and CDR2 are SGHTA and FQGTGA. DNA for the CDR3: TGTGCCAGCAGCTTTGGCCCCGGGACTAGCTATGAGCAGTTCTTC. This sequence encodes CASSFGPGTSYEQFF.

This clonotype turned up a few times. This chain joins TRBV27 and TRBJ2-1; D might be TRBD1 (6 bases). CDR1 is MNHEY and CDR2 is SMNVEV in the germline V gene (reference sequence). Trimming left V 4 bases short and J 6 bases short, with 22 bases between. The CDR3 is made up of 17 amino acids. The CDR3 sequence is CASSSRQTPLQGNEQFF. The CDR3 DNA is TGTGCCAGCAGTTCCCGCCAGACCCCCCTACAGGGCAATGAGCAGTTCTTC.

This clonotype was found a few times. The rearrangement links TRBV5-1 to TRBJ2-7, with TRBD2 matching 8 bases. Losses at the gene ends were 2 bases for V and 2 bases for J; bases not matched to a gene: 6. The CDR3 spans 15 residues. CDR1 is SGHRS, CDR2 YFSETQ, per germline. CDR3 sequence reads: CASSFGTGGPYEQYF. For the CDR3, the DNA is TGCGCCAGCAGCTTCGGGACGGGAGGGCCCTACGAGCAGTACTTC. Full variable domain (outside the CDR3, taken from reference TRBV5-1 and TRBJ2-7): KAGVTQTPRYLIKTRGQQVTLSCSPISGHRSVSWYQQTPGQGLQFLFEYFSETQRNKGNFPGRFSGRQFSNSRSEMNVSTLELGDSALYLCASSFGTGGPYEQYFGPGTRLTVT.

This clonotype was detected only a few times. The gene calls are TRBV29-1 and TRBJ1-4; D is ambiguous. CDR3 length: 12 residues. Trimming took off 2 bases at V and 8 bases at J, with 9 bases between the two ends. CDR1 is SQVTM and CDR2 is ANQGSEA in the germline V gene. The CDR3 sequence: CSVEFQGEKLFF. CDR3 nucleotide sequence: TGCAGCGTTGAATTCCAAGGGGAAAAACTGTTTTTT.

There are many counts of this clonotype. V gene TRBV3-1 combines with J gene TRBJ2-1, with a tentative D call TRBD2 (7 bases). V was clipped by 4 bases and J by 6 bases, with 13 bases between them. Germline loops: CDR1 LGHDT, CDR2 YNNKEL (reference sequence). This CDR3 is built from 14 residues. The CDR3 here is CASSPRGASNEQFF. CDR3 bases: TGTGCCAGCAGCCCACGGGGGGCCAGCAATGAGCAGTTCTTC.

This clonotype has ten or more counts. The chain joins TRBV9 to TRBJ2-7, with D hard to call. Germline CDR1 reads SGDLS; CDR2 reads YYNGEE. The CDR3 totals 13 residues. Trimming took 3 bases from V and 6 from J, leaving 13 bases between them. CDR3 protein: CASSAAYGGEQYF. DNA for the CDR3: TGTGCCAGCAGCGCAGCATACGGCGGCGAGCAGTACTTC. The whole variable domain, remainder taken from reference TRBV9 and TRBJ2-7, is DSGVTQTPKHLITATGQRVTLRCSPRSGDLSVYWYQQSLDQGLQFLIQYYNGEERAKGNILERFSAQQFPDLHSELNLSSLELGDSALYFCASSAAYGGEQYFGPGTRLTVT.

This clonotype showed up many times. The chain recombines TRBV29-1 with TRBJ1-1; the D is unclear. The CDR3 is made up of 13 amino acids. Germline V gives CDR1 SQVTM, CDR2 ANQGSEA. Trimming stripped 1 base from V and 5 bases from J, with 11 bases between. CDR3 loop: CSVEGNQRTEAFF. The CDR3 DNA follows: TGCAGCGTTGAAGGGAACCAGAGAACTGAAGCTTTCTTT.

CDR3 in DNA: TGTGCCAGCTCAACCGGGACAGGGGACACCGGGGAGCTGTTTTTT. Translating gives CASSTGTGDTGELFF. This chain connects TRBV18 to TRBJ2-2, with 10 bases fitting TRBD1. This CDR3 has 15 residues. V trimming: 5 bases; J trimming: 3 bases; junction bases outside the gene matches: 3. Germline V gene data show CDR1 as KGHSH and CDR2 as LQKENI.

In this sample, this clonotype turned up a few times. The chain recombines TRBV10-3 with TRBJ2-2, with unresolved D. The CDR3 runs 16 residues. CDR1 is ENHRY and CDR2 is SYGVKD in the germline V gene. The V end lost 6 bases, the J end lost 0 bases, and 14 bases lay between the germline ends. The CDR3 DNA is TGTGCCATCAGGACGGGTGGGATCTCGAACACCGGGGAGCTGTTTTTT. The encoded protein is CAIRTGGISNTGELFF.

V usage is TRBV3-1 and J usage is TRBJ2-3; D gene unclear. This CDR3 has 14 amino acids. Germline V gene data show CDR1 as LGHDT and CDR2 as YNNKEL (reference sequence). Trimming stripped 0 bases from V and 1 base from J, with 5 bases between. CDR3 residues: CASSQDVGTDTQYF. The CDR3 region has the DNA TGTGCCAGCAGCCAAGACGTAGGCACAGATACGCAGTATTTT.

Regarding this clonotype: This may arise from a read error, as a much more abundant clone is one base away. The J gene is TRBJ2-2, the V gene TRBV30; D unresolved. CDR3 length: 16 amino acids. CDR1 GTSNPN and CDR2 SVGIG come from the germline V gene (reference sequence). V was clipped by 0 bases and J by 4 bases, with 15 bases between them. The chain's CDR3 is CAWSVPVRMGTGELFF. CDR3 sequence (DNA): TGTGCCTGGAGTGTACCGGTCAGGATGGGCACCGGGGAGCTGTTTTTT.

There are many counts of this clonotype. The CDR3 DNA is TGTGCCAGCAGTTTAATGTCTCCCATATCTTTCCAAGAGACCCAGTACTTC. As protein: CASSLMSPISFQETQYF. V and J are TRBV28 and TRBJ2-5; D gene ambiguous. This CDR3 comprises 17 residues. The V gene's germline CDR1 is MDHEN and CDR2 SYDVKM. Trimming stripped 2 bases from V and 1 base from J, with 17 bases between.

This clonotype was observed a few times. The chain joins TRBV20-1 to TRBJ1-3, with unresolved D. The CDR3 is 13 residues long. The germline V gene encodes CDR1 DFQATT and CDR2 SNEGSKA (reference sequence). DNA of the CDR3: TGCAAGTTGACCGACGACTCTGGAAACACCATATATTTT. Its translation is CKLTDDSGNTIYF.

J is TRBJ2-4 and V is TRBV7-3; TRBD1 agrees at 9 bases. V trimming: 5 bases; J trimming: 8 bases; junction bases outside the gene matches: 4. Germline V gives CDR1 SGHTA, CDR2 FQGTGA. This CDR3 comprises 13 residues. CDR3 DNA sequence: TGTGCCAGCAGCCCCCGGACAGGGGACATTCAGTACTTC. This codes for CASSPRTGDIQYF.

The rearrangement joins TRBV20-1 to TRBJ2-3, with unresolved D. The CDR3 is 15 amino acids. Germline V gene lookup returns CDR1 DFQATT and CDR2 SNEGSKA (reference sequence). With 3 bases removed from V and 3 bases from J, the gap between germline ends came to 16 bases. CDR3 sequence: CSASPTGYGTDTQYF. The CDR3 region has the DNA TGCAGTGCTAGCCCGACTGGGTATGGGACAGATACGCAGTATTTT.

This chain connects TRBV27 to TRBJ1-3; D is unresolved. The CDR3 contains 12 residues. With 3 bases removed from V and 2 bases from J, the gap between germline ends came to 2 bases. Looked up from germline, CDR1 is MNHEY and CDR2 is SMNVEV (reference sequence). The CDR3 loop is CASSFTGNTIYF. The CDR3 DNA reads TGTGCCAGCAGTTTCACTGGAAACACCATATATTTT.

This clonotype was seen only a few times. The chain carries TRBV2 and TRBJ2-6; possibly TRBD1 for D (7 bases). The germline gives CDR1 SNHLY, CDR2 FYNNEI. Deletions cut 4 bases from V and 4 bases from J, with 20 bases between. The CDR3 sequence is 18 residues long. CDR3 residues: CASSVDRDSLLGANVLTF. Written as DNA, the CDR3 is TGTGCCAGCAGTGTTGACAGGGACTCTTTGTTGGGGGCCAACGTCCTGACTTTC.

The chain joins TRBV12-3 or TRBV12-4 to TRBJ2-1, with TRBD2 matching 7 bases. The CDR3 spans 15 residues. Trimming removed 6 bases from V and 4 bases from J; junction bases left unmatched: 9. DNA of the CDR3: TGTGCCAGCAGCTCAGGCGGGAGTAGATACAATGAGCAGTTCTTC. Encoded protein: CASSSGGSRYNEQFF.

This clonotype was counted ten times or more. The chain has TRBV10-3 and TRBJ1-2; D perhaps matches TRBD1 (6 bases). Germline V CDR1 and CDR2: ENHRY, SYGVKD. Trimming stripped 4 bases from V and 7 bases from J, with 13 bases between. The length of the CDR3 is 13 residues. The CDR3 spells CAISGSGEAGYTF. The CDR3 DNA reads as TGTGCCATCAGTGGATCAGGGGAAGCTGGCTACACCTTC.

Ten or more counts support this clonotype. This CDR3 reads CASSLGVPGPNYNEQFF. CDR3 in DNA: TGTGCCAGCAGCTTAGGGGTTCCGGGACCGAATTACAATGAGCAGTTCTTC. The chain uses TRBV7-8 and TRBJ2-1; D may be TRBD1 or TRBD2 (5 bases each). V was clipped by 1 base and J by 4 bases, with 17 bases between them. CDR1 is SGHVS and CDR2 is FQNEAQ in the germline V gene. CDR3 length: 17 residues.

This clonotype has a handful of counts. J is TRBJ2-4 and V is TRBV3-1; D gene ambiguous. Looked up from germline, CDR1 is LGHDT and CDR2 is YNNKEL (reference sequence). The CDR3 loop spans 17 amino acids. V was clipped by 1 base and J by 0 bases, with 13 bases between them. The CDR3 bases are TGTGCCAGCAGCCAAGCATCAACACCTTTAGCCAAAAACATTCAGTACTTC. Its translation: CASSQASTPLAKNIQYF.

This clonotype was seen repeatedly, ten times or more. This chain uses TRBV28 with TRBJ2-7; no reliable D call. CDR3 length: 13 residues. Deletions cut 6 bases from V and 6 bases from J, with 15 bases between. Germline assignment: CDR1 MDHEN and CDR2 SYDVKM. In DNA form, the CDR3 reads TGTGCCAGCAGCCTTCCCCCTAGTAGCGAGCAGTACTTC. Protein product: CASSLPPSSEQYF. The variable domain in full, completed from reference TRBV28 and TRBJ2-7, reads DVKVTQSSRYLVKRTGEKVFLECVQDMDHENMFWYRQDPGLGLRLIYFSYDVKMKEKGDIPEGYSVSREKKERFSLILESASTNQTSMYLCASSLPPSSEQYFGPGTRLTVT.

This rearrangement joins TRBV19 to TRBJ2-3; a weak D match, TRBD1 (6 bases). Germline V gene sequence: CDR1 LNHDA, CDR2 SQIVND (reference sequence). Trimming took off 3 bases at V and 5 bases at J, with 15 bases between the two ends. The CDR3 sequence is 15 residues long. The CDR3 DNA is TGTGCCAGTAGTATTGGTGGGGGCCGTGAAGATACGCAGTATTTT. It specifies CASSIGGGREDTQYF.

This clonotype was found a few times. The germline gene is not matched at one end of the junction; a read error may be the cause. The CDR3, as DNA: TGTGCCAGCAGCTTAGGCGGAAACTCCTACGATGAGCAGTTCTTC. Protein: CASSLGGNSYDEQFF. The chain has TRBV7-3 and TRBJ2-1; no reliable D call. CDR1 and CDR2 (germline): SGHTA, FQGTGA. The CDR3 has 15 amino acids.

This clonotype was recorded at least ten times. The chain is built from TRBV13 and TRBJ1-5; 7 bases are a match to TRBD1. Germline CDR1 is PRHDT and CDR2 is FYEKMQ (reference sequence). Trimming cost V 5 bases and J 6 bases; bases outside gene matches: 4. The CDR3 is 13 amino acids. The CDR3 sequence is CASSPGQIQPQHF. The CDR3 DNA follows: TGTGCCAGCAGCCCGGGACAGATTCAGCCCCAGCATTTT. Using reference TRBV13 and TRBJ1-5 for the parts outside the CDR3, the full variable domain is AAGVIQSPRHLIKEKRETATLKCYPIPRHDTVYWYQQGPGQDPQFLISFYEKMQSDKGSIPDRFSAQQFSDYHSELNMSSLELGDSALYFCASSPGQIQPQHFGDGTRLSIL.

This clonotype was detected only a few times. The rearrangement uses TRBV6-6 and TRBJ2-1; D could derive from TRBD1 or TRBD2 (5 bases each). The CDR3 has 12 residues. V lost 0 bases to trimming and J lost 13 bases, with 10 bases between them. CDR1 and CDR2 from the germline V gene are MNHNY and SVGAGI (reference sequence). The CDR3 sequence: CASSYSTRDQFF. As DNA, the CDR3 is TGTGCCAGCAGTTACTCGACTCGGGACCAGTTCTTC.